This TCR beta chain came from a study of blood T cell repertoires in COVID-19. Germline V lookup: CDR1 SNHLY, CDR2 FYNNEI. This CDR3 region has 14 residues. Trimming shortened V by 8 bases and J by 0 bases, and 14 bases separated the two germline ends. This table comes from immunoSEQ multiplex PCR, and its TCRdb copy is limited to in-frame clones, with some not included. Here the sample spans about 48,000 clones, about nine tenths being singletons. The origin of this receptor is a human donor in a cohort sampled during active COVID-19. The sequenced sample consisted of peripheral blood. The chain joins TRBV2 to TRBJ2-7, with D perhaps matching TRBD2 (5 bases). The CDR3 reads CASRTRESSYEQYF. The CDR3 coding sequence is TGTGCCAGCCGGACGAGGGAGAGCTCCTACGAGCAGTACTTC.